This TCR beta chain was recovered during a study of blood T cell repertoires in COVID-19. Study as a whole: Acute and convalescent COVID-19 samples came from the United States, Italy and Spain. T cells, B-cell-depleted T cells, or PBMCs supplied cDNA or gDNA.

CDR3 length: 14 residues. Per the germline V gene, CDR1 is KGHDR and CDR2 is SFDVKD. V lost 3 bases, J lost 8 bases, and 16 bases lay in between. In this sample, this clone turned up once. Per the original data handling: Estimation of nucleated cell counts relied on the amplification of reference gene primers. Generated by immunoSEQ multiplex PCR, the TCRdb table keeps only in-frame clones and is missing some. That table gives V, J and clone size, and the DNA gave D and trimming. Of about 80,000 clones in the sample, 65% to 85% are singletons; the top ten hold roughly 36%. Specimen: peripheral blood. This receptor was obtained from a man older than 75 with active or convalescent COVID-19. The chain has TRBV24-1 and TRBJ2-7; maybe TRBD2 (5 bases). The CDR3, as DNA: TGTGCCACCAGTGATCCCAGAGGGCCAGACAAGCAGTACTTC. This encodes CATSDPRGPDKQYF.